The 19 T cell receptor beta chains reported below all come from one sample, sequenced in a study of beta chain features in type 1 diabetes. Reverse transcription of all isolated RNA meant that expressed TCRB transcripts were sequenced. The table came from immunoSEQ multiplex PCR; TCRdb's copy has only in-frame clones and leaves some out. Found here are some 370,000 clones, 9.6% of them singletons; the top ten hold about 0.6%. Study-wide findings and caveats: All four CD4+ subsets from Type 1 diabetes patients carried moderately but significantly shorter TCRB CDR3s.

Their cognate antigens are unknown. The sequencing input was central memory CD4+ T cells from blood. The receptors derive from a man in his thirties or forties with type 1 diabetes.

This clone was found many times. The chain recombines TRBV5-8 with TRBJ2-2, with 7 bases that match TRBD1. The CDR3 runs 15 residues. The germline CDR1 and CDR2 sequences are SGHTS and YDEGEE. Trimming at V came to 4 bases and at J to 5 bases, leaving 8 bases not matched to a gene. CDR3 loop: CASSIYRGDTGELFF. The CDR3 nucleotides are TGTGCCAGCAGCATATACAGGGGAGATACCGGGGAGCTGTTTTTT. Supplemented by reference TRBV5-8 and TRBJ2-2, the full variable domain reads EAGVTQSPTHLIKTRGQQATLRCSPISGHTSVYWYQQALGLGLQFLLWYDEGEERNRGNFPPRFSGRQFPNYSSELNVNALELEDSALYLCASSIYRGDTGELFFGEGSRLTVL.

In its sample, this clone was seen many times. The rearrangement uses TRBV15 and TRBJ2-1; 10 nucleotides agree with TRBD2. The V segment lost 0 bases and the J segment 13 bases; nucleotides outside the gene matches: 9. Looked up from germline, CDR1 is LNHNV and CDR2 is YYDKDF (reference sequence). The CDR3 extends over 15 amino acids. The CDR3 sequence is CATSRDQTSGQTQFF. In DNA form, the CDR3 reads TGTGCCACCAGCAGAGATCAGACTAGCGGGCAGACACAGTTCTTC.

This clone was counted a few times. V and J are TRBV15 and TRBJ2-5; D may be TRBD1 (6 bases). V was shortened by 1 base and J by 4 bases, with 13 bases between the two germline ends. The CDR3 length is 15 residues. Germline lookup yields CDR1 LNHNV and CDR2 YYDKDF (reference sequence). The CDR3 loop is CATSRGGQGRETQYF. The CDR3 bases are TGTGCCACCAGCAGAGGAGGGCAGGGGCGAGAGACCCAGTACTTC.

This clone was picked up many times. The chain joins TRBV4-3 to TRBJ2-7; D is uncertain. Germline CDR1 and CDR2: LGHNA and YSLEER. Trimming shortened V by 6 bases and J by 0 bases, and 15 bases separated the two germline ends. The CDR3 sequence is 15 residues long. Here the CDR3 reads CASSYERSSSYEQYF. CDR3 nucleotides: TGCGCCAGCAGTTACGAACGTTCGAGCTCCTACGAGCAGTACTTC.

This clone was detected ten times or more. The chain links TRBV29-1 to TRBJ1-3; D remains ambiguous. V was cut by 4 bases and J by 3 bases, with 7 bases left in between. The CDR3 is 12 residues long. Germline V gives CDR1 SQVTM, CDR2 ANQGSEA. DNA for the CDR3: TGCAGCGTTGGAGGGATTGGAAACACCATATATTTT. Amino acids: CSVGGIGNTIYF.

This clone was counted only a few times. J is TRBJ2-3 and V is TRBV5-1; 9 nucleotides match TRBD1. V lost 4 bases, J lost 2 bases, and 5 bases stayed unmatched. The CDR3 sequence is 15 residues long. The germline V gene has CDR1 SGHRS and CDR2 YFSETQ. Here the CDR3 reads CASSPGQGFTDTQYF. In nucleotides, the CDR3 is TGCGCCAGCAGCCCGGGACAGGGCTTCACAGATACGCAGTATTTT.

The V and J genes are TRBV27 and TRBJ2-1; D ambiguous. The CDR3 extends over 14 amino acids. Germline V gene sequence: CDR1 MNHEY, CDR2 SMNVEV (reference sequence). V was trimmed by 5 bases and J by 9 bases, leaving 17 bases between them. The CDR3 DNA reads TGTGCCAGCAGTAGGGTGGCCTGGGTGATTGAGCAGTTCTTC. This sequence encodes CASSRVAWVIEQFF.

In its sample, this clone was seen a few times. The V call is TRBV2, the J call TRBJ2-1, with 10 nucleotides matching TRBD2. The V gene end was trimmed by 8 bases and the J gene end by 0 bases; junction bases not matched to a gene: 4. This CDR3 contains 15 residues. Germline CDR1 is SNHLY and CDR2 is FYNNEI. As DNA, the CDR3 is TGTGCCAGCTCACTAGCGGGGTCCTCCTACAATGAGCAGTTCTTC. Translation gives CASSLAGSSYNEQFF.

There are a few counts of this clone. The chain uses TRBV4-1 and TRBJ2-3, with 12 bases aligning to TRBD2. With V trimmed by 0 bases and J by 6 bases, 4 bases remained unmatched. The CDR3 runs 16 residues. Germline CDR1 and CDR2: MGHRA and YSYEKL. CDR3 DNA: TGCGCCAGCAGCCAAGAGACTAGCGGGAGAAGGGATACGCAGTATTTT. Its translation: CASSQETSGRRDTQYF.

This clone occurred a few times. The same CDR3 also results from other DNA sequences found in this sample. The chain has TRBV6-6 and TRBJ1-1, with unresolved D. V shed 0 bases and J shed 0 bases, with 5 bases lying between them. The CDR3 consists of 14 residues. CDR1 and CDR2 (germline): MNHNY, SVGAGI (reference sequence). The CDR3 reads CASSYSRVNTEAFF. The CDR3 DNA follows: TGTGCCAGCAGTTACTCGAGGGTGAACACTGAAGCTTTCTTT.

This clone was counted only a few times. This chain links TRBV27 with TRBJ2-3; no reliable D call. This CDR3 contains 14 residues. V lost 7 bases and J 6 bases, leaving 17 bases between the germline ends. Germline CDR1 and CDR2: MNHEY and SMNVEV (reference sequence). The CDR3: CASTPWSPLDTQYF. CDR3 bases: TGTGCCAGCACGCCTTGGTCTCCTCTGGATACGCAGTATTTT.

This clone was counted many times. The chain employs TRBV19 and TRBJ2-7, with a tentative D call TRBD1 (6 bases). Trimming removed 6 bases at V and 3 bases at J, with 18 bases between. This CDR3 has 15 amino acids. The germline gives CDR1 LNHDA, CDR2 SQIVND (reference sequence). The DNA of the CDR3 is TGTGCCAGTAGGCCCGCGGCAGGGGCTGTCTACGAGCAGTACTTC. Translating gives CASRPAAGAVYEQYF.

This clone appeared a few times. This chain joins TRBV7-9 and TRBJ1-2, with D possibly being TRBD1 (6 bases). Trimming removed 0 bases from V and 4 bases from J, with 18 bases in between. CDR1 SEHNR and CDR2 FQNEAQ come from the germline V gene (reference sequence). This CDR3 contains 17 residues. The CDR3 DNA reads as TGTGCCAGCAGCTTAGCGCTCGGGACAATCAGTAGCTATGGCTACACCTTC. Residues: CASSLALGTISSYGYTF.

V and J are TRBV14 and TRBJ2-3; perhaps D is TRBD1 or TRBD2 (5 bases each). The CDR3 consists of 16 residues. Germline V lookup: CDR1 SGHDN, CDR2 FVKESK. V lost 5 bases and J lost 0, with 15 bases in between. The CDR3 DNA reads TGTGCCAGCAGCAGCCTCCGGGGCTCTAGCACAGATACGCAGTATTTT. This gives the protein CASSSLRGSSTDTQYF.

This clone was seen many times. This sequence joins TRBV7-8 and TRBJ2-2; no reliable D call. The CDR3 extends over 13 amino acids. V was pared by 5 bases and J by 8 bases, with 12 bases between. Germline V lookup: CDR1 SGHVS, CDR2 FQNEAQ. CDR3 DNA: TGTGCCAGCAGCCCGGATCCCACTGGGGAGCTGTTTTTT. This sequence encodes CASSPDPTGELFF. Using reference TRBV7-8 and TRBJ2-2 for the parts outside the CDR3, the full variable domain is GAGVSQSPRYKVAKRGQDVALRCDPISGHVSLFWYQQALGQGPEFLTYFQNEAQLDKSGLPSDRFFAERPEGSVSTLKIQRTQQEDSAVYLCASSPDPTGELFFGEGSRLTVL.

This clone has just a few counts. The genes are TRBV28 and TRBJ1-4; 8 bases match TRBD1. Germline V gene data show CDR1 as MDHEN and CDR2 as SYDVKM. CDR3 length equals 17 residues. Trimming removed 4 bases from V and 6 bases from J; junction bases left unmatched: 13. In DNA, the CDR3 is TGTGCCAGCAGTTCCCCAGGGGGCGTTATGGGGGATGAAAAACTGTTTTTT. Translated, it gives CASSSPGGVMGDEKLFF.

The rearrangement joins TRBV7-2 to TRBJ2-5; D gene uncertain. V lost 1 base and J 1 base, leaving 4 bases between the germline ends. Per the germline V gene, CDR1 is SGHTA and CDR2 is FQGNSA. There are 13 residues in the CDR3. As DNA, the CDR3 is TGTGCCAGCAGCTTAGTAGCCCAAGAGACCCAGTACTTC. The encoded protein is CASSLVAQETQYF. The full variable domain, completed using reference TRBV7-2 and TRBJ2-5, is GAGVSQSPSNKVTEKGKDVELRCDPISGHTALYWYRQSLGQGLEFLIYFQGNSAPDKSGLPSDRFSAERTGGSVSTLTIQRTQQEDSAVYLCASSLVAQETQYFGPGTRLLVL.

This clone was seen more than once but under ten times. The rearrangement uses TRBV6-5 and TRBJ2-1, with D possibly being TRBD2 (6 bases). CDR1 is MNHEY, CDR2 SVGAGI, per germline. The CDR3 spans 12 residues. The germline V and J ends were trimmed by 8 bases and 5 bases, with 10 bases remaining between them. CDR3 loop: CASGRQHNEQFF. For the CDR3, the DNA is TGTGCCAGCGGGAGGCAGCACAATGAGCAGTTCTTC.

The J gene is TRBJ2-2, the V gene TRBV28; a weak D match, TRBD1 (5 bases). CDR3 length equals 14 residues. V shed 1 base and J shed 7 bases, with 10 bases lying between them. Germline CDR1 and CDR2: MDHEN and SYDVKM. The CDR3 protein is CASSLSQGDGELFF. CDR3 coding DNA: TGTGCCAGCAGTTTATCGCAGGGTGACGGGGAGCTGTTTTTT.